This T cell receptor (beta chain) was found in a study of blood T cell repertoires in COVID-19 (dated by TCRdb to 2020 to 2022). Regarding the research as a whole: Samples covering the acute and convalescent phases of COVID-19 were provided by collaborators in the United States, Italy and Spain. A de-identified subject ID, COVID-19 status, age in years and sex were almost always included in the sample metadata. Where available, HLA class I and class II types were obtained from metadata supplied by the sample provider rather than from assay-based typing. The samples were drawn from two sources: the first 160 participants of the ongoing ImmuneRACE study, and 950 to 1,500 subjects contributed by 6 global collaborators. The repertoires were released in a freely available public database meant as a resource for research on the immune response to SARS-CoV-2. The material from the prospective study consisted of cDNA or gDNA derived from T cells, B-cell-depleted T cells, or PBMCs. The dataset comprised deeply sampled blood TCRbeta repertoires from subjects exposed to, actively infected with, or recovered from COVID-19. What the work shows at the level of the full study, not this receptor alone: The amount of clinical and demographic metadata varied by source and participant and was provided uncurated.

Of note for this clone: Which antigen it targets is not known. No qualities accompany the bases; no much larger clone lies one base away. The sample has other DNA sequences that encode this CDR3 too.

One collaborating source in Seattle enrolled patients while the patients were actively infected and followed the patients over time throughout the course of disease. Collaborating institutions collected whole blood in K2EDTA tubes following their own protocols. Collaborator samples were shipped for TCRbeta analysis as frozen whole blood, isolated PBMCs, or DNA extracted from either sample type. CDR1 and CDR2 (KGHDR, SFDVKD) derive from the germline V gene. V sheds 4 bases and J sheds 4 bases, leaving 6 bases between their ends. Taken from cysteine to phenylalanine, the CDR3 has 12 residues. Only CDR3 DNA remains: 36 bases, in frame from the first base. The immunoSEQ Assay, a bias-controlled multiplex PCR, was used to amplify TCRbeta CDR3 regions from genomic DNA. The authors' pipeline ran thus. Within the assay, amplification of reference gene primers was used to estimate how many nucleated cells each sample contained. To quantify the absolute abundance of each unique TCRbeta CDR3 rearrangement, sequence reads were collapsed and filtered. For each sample, productive Simpson clonality was calculated by taking the square root of Simpson's diversity index across productive rearrangements. Imported from immuneACCESS, the table was reduced by TCRdb to in-frame sequences with V and J called. These copies leave out some clones; in studies compared against another copy, an unresolved V gene accounts for under half, and the cause of the remainder is not known. The DNA was the basis for D and trimming; V, J and clone size are from that table. The sample records more than 300,000 clones, about 91% of which are singletons. Together, the top ten hold around 1.6% of the sample.

The sequence links TRBV24-1 to TRBJ1-2, with no reliable assignment of the D segment. This TCR was sampled from a woman aged 30 to 39 with COVID-19, enrolled during active disease. The sample consisted of peripheral blood. Here the CDR3 is given as CATSDTGYGYTF. The DNA is TGTGCCACCAGTGACACGGGCTATGGCTACACCTTC.